This section outlines one T cell receptor (beta chain) sequence together with its context. Its antigen is unidentified. Per germline, CDR1 SGHNT and CDR2 YYREEE (reference sequence). CDR3 length: 12 residues. V was clipped by 9 bases and J by 5 bases, with 12 bases between them. This entry comes from a study of Graves' ophthalmopathy and Graves' hyperthyroidism. Hyperthyroidism patients were newly diagnosed, under 2 months' duration, aged 18 to 65. Study observations and caveats: Blood also carried most expanded thyroid clonotypes exceeding 0.001 frequency.

As the template, RNA transcripts were used to amplify TCR beta CDR3 regions. RT-PCR with HTBI primers came first, then second-round multiplex PCR. TCRdb called the multiplex PCR reads again in MiXCR, with one record for every CDR3 protein. The sample lists over a million distinct CDR3 sequences, roughly two fifths occurring once. This chain links TRBV5-4 with TRBJ1-3; D uncertain. The source material was peripheral blood or thyroid tissue (not recorded which). The sequence was obtained from an adult man with Graves' hyperthyroidism. The CDR3 nucleotides are TGTGCCACCGCCCAGGATCGAAACACCATATATTTT. Translating gives CATAQDRNTIYF.